This T cell receptor (beta chain) was captured by sequencing in a study of cytomegalovirus exposure and HLA in healthy donors (dated by TCRdb to 2017 to 2019). Notes on the research overall: A later analysis indicated that the 120 validation repertoires were generated on the platform also employed for the approximately 700 repertoires of the first cohort. High-throughput TCR immunosequencing, statistical association of individual TCRs with disease status, and machine learning were combined to predict cytomegalovirus infection status. In addition to the first cohort of several hundred subjects, a separate validation cohort of 130 or so different subjects was used. The study aimed to test whether signatures of past pathogen exposure could be identified by cataloging public T cell receptors. Study-wide conclusions, independent of this receptor: Cytomegalovirus status was reported to be diagnosed by the classifier with high specificity and sensitivity in both the original and validation cohorts. The authors suggested that the approach could potentially be extended to other disease states and immunological phenotypes. A later analysis found that TCRs clustered in the first cohort also tended to co-occur in the roughly 120 validation repertoires, with 94% of cluster scores above 0. The validation cohort had no HLA typing available for a later analysis, so co-occurrence within that cohort was assessed over all 110 or so repertoires. While some public TCRs were present in many individuals, most TCR sequences turned up only very rarely across donors. In vitro tests confirmed that a few of the cytomegalovirus-associated TCR beta chains recognize cytomegalovirus antigens. The study gave a list of roughly 150 TCR beta chains associated with cytomegalovirus.

Details on this clone: Its antigen remains unidentified. Base qualities are not at hand, and no much larger clone is one base apart.

From V the trimming removes 2 bases and from J it removes 6 bases, while the gene matches leave 4 bases of the junction unaccounted for. Via the germline V gene (reference sequence), CDR1 is LNHDA and CDR2 SQIVND. The CDR3, cysteine through phenylalanine, is 13 amino acids long. Here the CDR3 DNA is all that survives: 39 bases in frame from base 1. Library preparation employed the immunoSEQ multiplex PCR assay. Under the source paper's analysis protocol: A statistical classification framework was developed to diagnose cytomegalovirus status using the catalog of TCR beta chain sequences. TCRdb obtained this table from immuneACCESS and retained in-frame rearrangements with V and J assigned. These tables miss some clones; where compared with another copy, unresolved V genes account for less than half of the shortfall, and the remainder is unexplained. V, J and clone size were drawn from that table, and D and trimming were deduced from the DNA. Recorded for this sample are roughly 300,000 clones; over 75% of them occurred a single time. The ten largest make up about 0.99% of the sample.

The donors were included in the validation cohort of roughly 130 subjects, a group kept apart from the roughly 610-subject first cohort. What was sequenced was PBMCs. The V and J segments used are TRBV19 and TRBJ2-7, with 7 central nucleotides matching TRBD2. The sequence derives from a woman aged 18-29 years in good health and CMV-seronegative. This receptor carries the CDR3 CASSIFGGGEQYF. The DNA sequence reads TGTGCCAGTAGTATATTCGGCGGGGGCGAGCAGTACTTC.